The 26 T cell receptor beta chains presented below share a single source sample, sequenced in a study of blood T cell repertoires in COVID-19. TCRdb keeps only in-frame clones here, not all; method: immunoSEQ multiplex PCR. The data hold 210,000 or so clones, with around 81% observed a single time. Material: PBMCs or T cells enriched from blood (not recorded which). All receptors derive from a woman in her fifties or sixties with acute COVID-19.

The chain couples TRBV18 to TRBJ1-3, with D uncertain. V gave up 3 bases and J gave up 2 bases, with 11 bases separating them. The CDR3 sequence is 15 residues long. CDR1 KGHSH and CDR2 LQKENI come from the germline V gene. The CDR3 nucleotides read TGTGCCAGCTCACCGGCTACGGGGACTGGAAACACCATATATTTT. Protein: CASSPATGTGNTIYF.

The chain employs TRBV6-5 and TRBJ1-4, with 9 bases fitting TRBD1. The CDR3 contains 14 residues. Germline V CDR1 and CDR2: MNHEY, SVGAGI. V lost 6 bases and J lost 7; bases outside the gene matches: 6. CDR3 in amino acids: CASSVGQGSEKLFF. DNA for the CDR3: TGTGCCAGCAGCGTGGGACAGGGAAGTGAAAAACTGTTTTTT.

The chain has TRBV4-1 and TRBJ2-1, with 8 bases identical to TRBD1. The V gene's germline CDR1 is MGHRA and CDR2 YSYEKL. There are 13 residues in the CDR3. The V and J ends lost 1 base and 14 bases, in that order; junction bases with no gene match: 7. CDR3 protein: CASSQGQGLVKFF. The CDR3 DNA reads TGCGCCAGCAGCCAAGGACAGGGGCTAGTCAAGTTCTTC.

The CDR3 sequence: CASSPSNTGTGGSNYGYTF. Here the CDR3 DNA reads TGCGCCAGCAGTCCATCTAACACCGGGACAGGGGGCAGTAACTATGGCTACACCTTC. The J gene is TRBJ1-2, the V gene TRBV4-1; the match to TRBD1 covers 12 bases. The germline V gene has CDR1 MGHRA and CDR2 YSYEKL. The CDR3 is 19 amino acids. V lost 6 bases to trimming and J lost 1 base; unmatched junction nucleotides: 15.

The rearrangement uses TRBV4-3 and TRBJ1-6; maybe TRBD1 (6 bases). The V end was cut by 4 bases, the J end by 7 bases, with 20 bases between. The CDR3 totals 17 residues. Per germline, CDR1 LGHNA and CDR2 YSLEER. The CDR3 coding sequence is TGCGCCAGCAGCCCAAAGGGGGATTTGGGGGTAAATTCACCCCTCCACTTT. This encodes CASSPKGDLGVNSPLHF.

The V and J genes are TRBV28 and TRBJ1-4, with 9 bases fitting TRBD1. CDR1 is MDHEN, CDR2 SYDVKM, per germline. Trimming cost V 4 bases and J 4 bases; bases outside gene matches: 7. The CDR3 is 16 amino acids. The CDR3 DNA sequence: TGTGCCAGCAGTTCGGGACAGGGCGGGAGTAATGAAAAACTGTTTTTT. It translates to CASSSGQGGSNEKLFF.

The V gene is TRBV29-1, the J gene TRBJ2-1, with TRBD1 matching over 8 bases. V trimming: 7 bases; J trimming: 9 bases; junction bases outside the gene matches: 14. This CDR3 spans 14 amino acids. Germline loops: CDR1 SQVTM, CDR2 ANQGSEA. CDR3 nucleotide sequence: TGCAGCGGACAGGACAGGGAAGGGTACGGTGAGCAGTTCTTC. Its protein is CSGQDREGYGEQFF.

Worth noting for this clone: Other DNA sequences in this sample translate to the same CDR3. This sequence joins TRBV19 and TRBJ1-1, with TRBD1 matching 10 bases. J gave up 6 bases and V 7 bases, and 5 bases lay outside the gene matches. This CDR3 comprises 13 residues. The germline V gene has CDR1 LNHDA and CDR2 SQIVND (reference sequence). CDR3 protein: CASIKTGGSEAFF. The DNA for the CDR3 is TGTGCCAGTATCAAGACAGGGGGCTCTGAAGCTTTCTTT.

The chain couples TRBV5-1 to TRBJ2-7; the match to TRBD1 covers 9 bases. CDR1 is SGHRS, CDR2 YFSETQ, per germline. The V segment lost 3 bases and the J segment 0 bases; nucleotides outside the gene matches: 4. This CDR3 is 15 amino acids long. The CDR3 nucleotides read TGCGCCAGCAGCTGGGGACAGGGAAGCTCCTACGAGCAGTACTTC. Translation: CASSWGQGSSYEQYF.

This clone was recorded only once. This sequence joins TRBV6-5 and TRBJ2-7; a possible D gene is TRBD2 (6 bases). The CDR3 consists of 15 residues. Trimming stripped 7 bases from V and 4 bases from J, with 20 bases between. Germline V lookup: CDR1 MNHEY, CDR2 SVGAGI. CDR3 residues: CASIEGGGAGYEQYF. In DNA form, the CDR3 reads TGTGCCAGCATCGAGGGCGGCGGGGCCGGATACGAGCAGTACTTC.

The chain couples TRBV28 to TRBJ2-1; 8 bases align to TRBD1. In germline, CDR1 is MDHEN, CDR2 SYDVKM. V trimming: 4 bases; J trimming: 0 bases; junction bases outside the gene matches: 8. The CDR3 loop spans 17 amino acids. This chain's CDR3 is CASSSPGQVSSYNEQFF. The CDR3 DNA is TGTGCCAGCAGTTCTCCGGGACAGGTCAGCTCCTACAATGAGCAGTTCTTC.

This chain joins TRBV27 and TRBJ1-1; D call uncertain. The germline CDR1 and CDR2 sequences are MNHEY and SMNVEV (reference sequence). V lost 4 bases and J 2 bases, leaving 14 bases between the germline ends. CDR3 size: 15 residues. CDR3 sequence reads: CASSSPPGSNTEAFF. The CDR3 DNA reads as TGTGCCAGCAGTTCCCCCCCGGGGTCTAACACTGAAGCTTTCTTT.

The CDR3 here is CSVVLHGGSGEQYF. The CDR3 DNA follows: TGCAGCGTTGTTTTGCATGGGGGGTCGGGCGAGCAGTACTTC. The genes are TRBV29-1 and TRBJ2-7, with a possible D match to TRBD2 (6 bases). Trimming cost V 4 bases and J 6 bases, with 19 bases left between them. Germline CDR1 SQVTM, CDR2 ANQGSEA. This CDR3 is 14 amino acids long.

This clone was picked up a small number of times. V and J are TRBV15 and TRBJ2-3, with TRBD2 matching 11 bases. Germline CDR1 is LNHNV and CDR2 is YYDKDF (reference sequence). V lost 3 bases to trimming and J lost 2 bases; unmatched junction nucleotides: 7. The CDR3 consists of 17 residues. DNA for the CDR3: TGTGCCACCAGCAGGGTAGCGGGAGGGTTCTCCACAGATACGCAGTATTTT. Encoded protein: CATSRVAGGFSTDTQYF.

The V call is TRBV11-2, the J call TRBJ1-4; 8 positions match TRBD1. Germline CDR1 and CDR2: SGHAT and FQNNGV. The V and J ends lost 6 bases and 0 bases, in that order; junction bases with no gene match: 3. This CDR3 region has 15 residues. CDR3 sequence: CASRPGGSTNEKLFF. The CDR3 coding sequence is TGTGCCAGCAGGCCAGGGGGCTCAACTAATGAAAAACTGTTTTTT.

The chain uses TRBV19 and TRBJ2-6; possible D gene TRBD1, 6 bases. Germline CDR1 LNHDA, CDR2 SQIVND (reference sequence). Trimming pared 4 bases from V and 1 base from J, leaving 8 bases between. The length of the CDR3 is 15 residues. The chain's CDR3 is CASSNTGSGANVLTF. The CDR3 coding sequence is TGTGCCAGTAGTAATACAGGGTCTGGGGCCAACGTCCTGACTTTC. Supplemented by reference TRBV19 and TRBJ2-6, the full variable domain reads DGGITQSPKYLFRKEGQNVTLSCEQNLNHDAMYWYRQDPGQGLRLIYYSQIVNDFQKGDIAEGYSVSREKKESFPLTVTSAQKNPTAFYLCASSNTGSGANVLTFGAGSRLTVL.

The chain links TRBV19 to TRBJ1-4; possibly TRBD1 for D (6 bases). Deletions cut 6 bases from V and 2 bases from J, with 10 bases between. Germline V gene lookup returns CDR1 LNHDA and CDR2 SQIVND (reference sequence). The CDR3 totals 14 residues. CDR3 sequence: CASSPGHTNEKLFF. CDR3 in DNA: TGTGCCAGTAGCCCGGGACACACTAATGAAAAACTGTTTTTT.

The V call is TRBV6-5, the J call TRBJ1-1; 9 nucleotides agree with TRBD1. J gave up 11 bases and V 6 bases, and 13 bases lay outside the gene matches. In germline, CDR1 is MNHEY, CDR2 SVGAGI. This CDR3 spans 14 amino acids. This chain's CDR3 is CASSKGQGLYRAFF. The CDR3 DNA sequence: TGTGCCAGCAGCAAGGGACAGGGCCTATATCGGGCTTTCTTT.

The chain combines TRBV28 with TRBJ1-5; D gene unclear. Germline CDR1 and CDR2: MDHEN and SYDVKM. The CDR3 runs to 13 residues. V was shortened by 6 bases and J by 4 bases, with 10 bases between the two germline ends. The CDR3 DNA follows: TGTGCCAGCAGCACAGTCTCTAATCAGCCCCAGCATTTT. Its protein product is CASSTVSNQPQHF.

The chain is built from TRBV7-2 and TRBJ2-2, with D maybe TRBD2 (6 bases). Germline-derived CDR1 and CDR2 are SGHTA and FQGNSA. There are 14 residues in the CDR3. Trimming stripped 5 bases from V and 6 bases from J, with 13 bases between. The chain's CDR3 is CASSPSRLAGELFF. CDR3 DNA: TGTGCCAGCAGCCCGTCGAGACTAGCCGGGGAGCTGTTTTTT.

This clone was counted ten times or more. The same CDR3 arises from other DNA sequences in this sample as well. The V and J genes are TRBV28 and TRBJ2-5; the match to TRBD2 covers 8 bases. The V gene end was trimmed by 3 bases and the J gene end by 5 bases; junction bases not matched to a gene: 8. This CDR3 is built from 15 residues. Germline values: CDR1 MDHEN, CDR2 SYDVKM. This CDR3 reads CASSFLRGGGETQYF. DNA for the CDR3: TGTGCCAGCAGTTTTCTCCGGGGGGGCGGGGAGACCCAGTACTTC.

CDR3 loop: CAWSLGGDYGYTF. The CDR3, as DNA: TGTGCCTGGAGTTTAGGGGGGGACTATGGCTACACCTTC. The genes are TRBV30 and TRBJ1-2; tentative D call: TRBD1 (6 bases). The CDR3 totals 13 residues. V was pared by 2 bases and J by 3 bases, with 10 bases between. Germline CDR1 is GTSNPN and CDR2 is SVGIG (reference sequence).

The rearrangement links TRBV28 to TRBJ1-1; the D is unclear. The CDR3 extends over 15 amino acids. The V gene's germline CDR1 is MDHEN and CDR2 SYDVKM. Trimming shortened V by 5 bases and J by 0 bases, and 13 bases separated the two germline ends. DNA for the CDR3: TGTGCCAGCAGTCCCTCCAGAGGAATGAACACTGAAGCTTTCTTT. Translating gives CASSPSRGMNTEAFF.

The CDR3 spells CASSPGQPYGYTF. The CDR3 nucleotides read TGTGCCAGCAGTCCGGGACAGCCCTATGGCTACACCTTC. The chain couples TRBV28 to TRBJ1-2; 7 nucleotides match TRBD1. The germline V gene encodes CDR1 MDHEN and CDR2 SYDVKM. V trimming: 5 bases; J trimming: 4 bases; junction bases outside the gene matches: 4. This CDR3 is built from 13 residues.

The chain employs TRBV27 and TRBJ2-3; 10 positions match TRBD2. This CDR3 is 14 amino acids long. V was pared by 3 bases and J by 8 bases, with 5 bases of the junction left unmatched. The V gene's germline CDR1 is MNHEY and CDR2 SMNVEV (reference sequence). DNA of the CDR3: TGTGCCAGCAGTTTGGATCTAGCGGGAGTTACGCAGTATTTT. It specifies CASSLDLAGVTQYF.

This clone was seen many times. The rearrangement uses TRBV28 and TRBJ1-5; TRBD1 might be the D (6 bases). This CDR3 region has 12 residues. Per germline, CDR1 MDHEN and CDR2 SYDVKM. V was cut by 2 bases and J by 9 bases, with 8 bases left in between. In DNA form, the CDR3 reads TGTGCCAGCAGTTTACCCAGGGGGCCCCAGCATTTT. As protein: CASSLPRGPQHF. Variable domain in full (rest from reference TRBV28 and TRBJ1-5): DVKVTQSSRYLVKRTGEKVFLECVQDMDHENMFWYRQDPGLGLRLIYFSYDVKMKEKGDIPEGYSVSREKKERFSLILESASTNQTSMYLCASSLPRGPQHFGDGTRLSIL.